This section outlines one T cell receptor beta chain sequence together with its context. Its antigen is not identified. cDNA serving as the sequencing template came from extracted, reverse transcribed RNA. The assay was immunoSEQ multiplex PCR, and TCRdb's table has in-frame clones only and misses some. The sample lists approximately 150,000 clones, 75% to 90% seen once, with approximately 16% in the top ten. The data were taken from a study of CD8+ T cells in alopecia areata. General study results and limits: Scalp lesions, especially in alopecia totalis/universalis, had higher clonality than normal scalp. Patients shared TCRs less clearly than mice did, possibly owing to HLA.

The investigators collected lesional scalp punch biopsies and peripheral blood from alopecia areata patients. From PBMCs, CD4+ and CD8+ T cells were sorted. The TCR sequence derives from a human donor with alopecia areata. Sequenced here: CD8+ T cells sorted from blood, sampled at week 0.

The CDR3 sequence: CASSLGGGGGYEQYF. Written as DNA, the CDR3 is TGCGCCAGCAGCTTGGGCGGCGGGGGCGGGTACGAGCAGTACTTC. The chain combines TRBV5-1 with TRBJ2-7; possible D gene TRBD2, 7 bases. The CDR3 is 15 residues long. V shed 0 bases and J shed 4 bases, with 14 bases lying between them. Per the germline V gene, CDR1 is SGHRS and CDR2 is YFSETQ.